Each of the 9 T cell receptor beta chains below was sequenced from the same sample in a study of T cell repertoires in cytomegalovirus infection. A single record per CDR3 protein comes from TCRdb applying MiXCR to the reads. This sample has about 230,000 distinct CDR3 sequences, with approximately 22% found just once. Input material: CD8+ T cells from PBMCs. All receptors derive from a human donor in good health (CMV status not recorded). Some clones in this sample may be carry-over from other donors' samples.

The genes are TRBV4-1 and TRBJ1-6; no clear D gene. Germline assignment: CDR1 MGHRA and CDR2 YSYEKL. The V end lost 0 bases, the J end lost 0 bases, and 6 bases lay between the germline ends. CDR3 length: 16 residues. CDR3 sequence: CASSQEGSSYNSPLHF. In DNA, the CDR3 is TGCGCCAGCAGCCAAGAAGGCTCCTCCTATAATTCACCCCTCCACTTT.

There are a few counts of this clonotype. The chain is built from TRBV12-3 or TRBV12-4 and TRBJ1-1; D unclear. The CDR3 covers 11 residues. V was trimmed by 5 bases and J by 4 bases, leaving 5 bases between them. CDR3 loop: CASSRATEAFF. The DNA for the CDR3 is TGTGCCAGCAGTCGCGCCACTGAAGCTTTCTTT.

At least ten counts were recorded for this clonotype. J is TRBJ2-1 and V is TRBV7-2; D unresolved. The germline V gene has CDR1 SGHTA and CDR2 FQGNSA. Trimming stripped 9 bases from V and 0 bases from J, with 6 bases between. This CDR3 contains 12 residues. The DNA for the CDR3 is TGTGCCAGTATGAGCTCCTACAATGAGCAGTTCTTC. Translated: CASMSSYNEQFF.

This clonotype was counted between two and nine times. The rearrangement joins TRBV25-1 to TRBJ1-1, with TRBD1 matching 9 bases. V gave up 2 bases and J gave up 11 bases; unmatched junction bases: 6. The CDR3 runs to 13 residues. CDR1 MGHDK and CDR2 SYGVNS come from the germline V gene. CDR3 nucleotides: TGTGCCAGCAGTGAAGGGACAGGGATTCGGGCTTTCTTT. Amino acids: CASSEGTGIRAFF.

CDR3 in amino acids: CASSQDPTGMNTEAFF. As DNA, the CDR3 is TGTGCCAGCAGCCAAGACCCAACAGGGATGAACACTGAAGCTTTCTTT. This chain joins TRBV3-1 and TRBJ1-1, with D maybe TRBD1 (6 bases). Per germline, CDR1 LGHDT and CDR2 YNNKEL (reference sequence). The CDR3 has 16 amino acids. V gave up 0 bases and J gave up 0 bases, with 11 bases separating them.

This chain joins TRBV12-5 and TRBJ1-1; 8 positions agree with TRBD1. Germline assignment: CDR1 LGHNT and CDR2 FRNRAP. The CDR3 covers 16 residues. V lost 0 bases to trimming and J lost 4 bases; unmatched junction nucleotides: 7. The chain's CDR3 is CASGLVPPDRGTEAFF. CDR3 DNA: TGTGCTAGTGGTTTGGTACCCCCCGACAGGGGCACTGAAGCTTTCTTT.

This chain connects TRBV5-5 to TRBJ2-2; the match to TRBD2 covers 9 bases. V lost 0 bases to trimming and J lost 4 bases; unmatched junction nucleotides: 7. The germline V gene encodes CDR1 SGHKS and CDR2 YYEKEE (reference sequence). This CDR3 contains 17 residues. The CDR3 coding sequence is TGTGCCAGCAGCTTGGGGGTGCGGGAGGGGAGCACCGGGGAGCTGTTTTTT. Encoded protein: CASSLGVREGSTGELFF.

This clonotype was seen at least ten times. CDR3 sequence: CASSNRPTNEKLFF. DNA of the CDR3: TGCGCCAGCAGCAACAGGCCAACTAATGAAAAACTGTTTTTT. The V call is TRBV5-1, the J call TRBJ1-4, with D tentatively TRBD1 (5 bases). The CDR3 loop spans 14 amino acids. The V end was cut by 4 bases, the J end by 0 bases, with 7 bases between. Germline-derived CDR1 and CDR2 are SGHRS and YFSETQ.

The CDR3 sequence is CASSEGQAYGYTF. The CDR3 DNA is TGTGCCAGCAGTGAGGGACAGGCCTATGGCTACACCTTC. The V and J genes are TRBV2 and TRBJ1-2, with 8 bases lining up with TRBD1. CDR1 and CDR2 (germline): SNHLY, FYNNEI. This CDR3 has 13 residues. The ends lost 3 bases at V and 4 bases at J; junction bases unmatched: 1.